This T cell receptor (beta chain) appears in the sequencing data of a study of blood T cell repertoires in COVID-19. Original processing methods: Estimation of nucleated cell counts relied on the amplification of reference gene primers. The assay was immunoSEQ multiplex PCR, and TCRdb's table has in-frame clones only and misses some. D and trimming come from the DNA, and the V and J calls and clone size come from that table. The sample comprises about 210,000 clones, about 84% of which are singletons, and about 4.3% rests with the top ten. V shed 8 bases and J 8 bases; nucleotides not matched to a gene: 19. CDR3 length: 17 residues. The germline V gene has CDR1 LNHDA and CDR2 SQIVND (reference sequence).

The origin of this receptor is a man in his thirties or forties with acute COVID-19. This sequence joins TRBV19 and TRBJ1-2; 11 positions agree with TRBD1. Source material: PBMCs or T cells enriched from blood (not recorded which). The CDR3: CASARDHWTGGARGYTF. CDR3 bases: TGTGCCAGTGCAAGAGACCACTGGACAGGGGGCGCCCGAGGCTACACCTTC.